Listed here are 8 T cell receptor beta chains from one sample, sequenced in a study of blood T cell repertoires in COVID-19. Libraries were prepared by immunoSEQ multiplex PCR; TCRdb keeps only in-frame clonotypes and omits some of them. The sample yields 65,000 to 85,000 clones, more than 70% seen once. Sample: peripheral blood. The receptors were sampled from a human donor in a cohort sampled during active COVID-19.

The J gene is TRBJ2-3, the V gene TRBV5-1, with a tentative D call TRBD2 (6 bases). Trimming stripped 0 bases from V and 0 bases from J, with 8 bases between. Germline CDR1 and CDR2: SGHRS and YFSETQ. This CDR3 has 15 amino acids. CDR3 in amino acids: CASSLDGTSTDTQYF. As DNA, the CDR3 is TGCGCCAGCAGCTTGGACGGGACTAGCACAGATACGCAGTATTTT.

The rearrangement links TRBV5-1 to TRBJ2-7; D possibly corresponds to TRBD1 (5 bases). The CDR3 sequence is 14 residues long. From germline, CDR1 is SGHRS and CDR2 YFSETQ. V lost 7 bases to trimming and J lost 4 bases, with 18 bases between them. CDR3 nucleotides: TGCGCCAGCTCCAGGACACACGAAACATACGAGCAGTACTTC. This sequence encodes CASSRTHETYEQYF.

The rearrangement links TRBV5-1 to TRBJ2-1, with 13 positions matching TRBD2. Per the germline V gene, CDR1 is SGHRS and CDR2 is YFSETQ. The CDR3 totals 19 residues. V shed 7 bases and J 1 base; nucleotides not matched to a gene: 14. CDR3 residues: CASSIGLAGVGWSYNEQFF. The CDR3 DNA reads TGCGCCAGCTCGATCGGACTAGCGGGAGTCGGGTGGTCCTACAATGAGCAGTTCTTC. Filled out from reference TRBV5-1 and TRBJ2-1, the complete variable domain reads KAGVTQTPRYLIKTRGQQVTLSCSPISGHRSVSWYQQTPGQGLQFLFEYFSETQRNKGNFPGRFSGRQFSNSRSEMNVSTLELGDSALYLCASSIGLAGVGWSYNEQFFGPGTRLTVL.

This rearrangement joins TRBV5-1 to TRBJ2-2, with a tentative D call TRBD1 (6 bases). Trimming stripped 4 bases from V and 6 bases from J, with 16 bases between. The CDR3 runs to 15 residues. The germline V gene has CDR1 SGHRS and CDR2 YFSETQ. The CDR3 here is CASSLDRPPSGELFF. DNA of the CDR3: TGCGCCAGCAGCCTGGACAGACCCCCTTCCGGGGAGCTGTTTTTT.

V gene TRBV5-1 combines with J gene TRBJ1-2, with D perhaps matching TRBD1 (5 bases). Germline V CDR1 and CDR2: SGHRS, YFSETQ. V was shortened by 0 bases and J by 4 bases, with 7 bases between the two germline ends. The CDR3 is 13 amino acids. As DNA, the CDR3 is TGCGCCAGCAGCTTGGCACAGGCCTATGGCTACACCTTC. Its protein is CASSLAQAYGYTF. The whole variable domain, filled in from reference TRBV5-1 and TRBJ1-2, reads KAGVTQTPRYLIKTRGQQVTLSCSPISGHRSVSWYQQTPGQGLQFLFEYFSETQRNKGNFPGRFSGRQFSNSRSEMNVSTLELGDSALYLCASSLAQAYGYTFGSGTRLTVV.

The chain joins TRBV5-4 to TRBJ2-1; 9 bases fit TRBD2. Unmatched junction bases numbered 6, after V lost 3 bases and J lost 8 bases. Germline CDR1 is SGHNT and CDR2 is YYREEE (reference sequence). This CDR3 region has 14 residues. In DNA, the CDR3 is TGTGCCAGCAGCTCAAAGCGGGGGGCCCATGAGCAGTTCTTC. Protein sequence: CASSSKRGAHEQFF.

The chain links TRBV5-1 to TRBJ2-7, with 7 bases matching TRBD2. CDR1 and CDR2 from the germline V gene are SGHRS and YFSETQ. The CDR3 consists of 14 residues. The junction had 13 bases not matched to a gene; V was cut back by 6 bases and J by 7 bases. The DNA for the CDR3 is TGCGCCAGCACCCCCGGGGCGGGGGTAGAGGAGCAGTACTTC. Translated: CASTPGAGVEEQYF.

The chain has TRBV5-1 and TRBJ2-1; D may be TRBD1 (6 bases). This CDR3 has 16 residues. V lost 0 bases and J 7 bases, leaving 17 bases between the germline ends. Looked up from germline, CDR1 is SGHRS and CDR2 is YFSETQ. The CDR3: CASSLEQGLLRNEQFF. DNA for the CDR3: TGCGCCAGCAGCTTGGAGCAGGGGCTGTTACGGAATGAGCAGTTCTTC.